This T cell receptor (beta chain) is from a study of graft-versus-host responses after intestinal transplantation. Study-level information: For about three years after anti-thymocyte globulin induction, all recipients took tacrolimus and steroids.

Turning to this clone: Its antigen is unidentified.

Profiling relied on immunoSEQ multiplex PCR, and the TCRdb table lists in-frame clones only, not all of them. Among under 25,000 clones listed, 82% were seen once. The CDR3 totals 17 residues. Trimming removed 3 bases from V and 2 bases from J; junction bases left unmatched: 15. Germline values: CDR1 SQVTM, CDR2 ANQGSEA. The sequence was collected from a human donor who was the organ donor for an intestinal transplant. The chain uses TRBV29-1 and TRBJ2-5; TRBD1 matches at 7 bases. Sequenced here: unstimulated CD8+ T cells sorted from spleen or lymph node cells, sampled before transplant. CDR3 protein: CSVERLIPGQIQETQYF. The CDR3 bases are TGCAGCGTTGAGAGACTGATCCCGGGACAGATACAAGAGACCCAGTACTTC. Based on the CDR3 plus reference TRBV29-1 and TRBJ2-5, the full variable domain is SAVISQKPSRDICQRGTSLTIQCQVDSQVTMMFWYRQQPGQSLTLIATANQGSEATYESGFVIDKFPISRPNLTFSTLTVSNMSPEDSSIYLCSVERLIPGQIQETQYFGPGTRLLVL.